The 10 T cell receptor beta chains listed next were all sequenced from one sample in a study of shared clonotypes between healthy human individuals. The data were produced by immunoSEQ multiplex PCR, yet TCRdb's version contains in-frame clones alone and is incomplete. Of some 1.5 million clones in the sample, 95% to 99% were seen once. Sequencing input: naive CD4+ T cells sorted from blood. Subset noted: CD45RA+ positively selected. The receptors here all came from a man aged 30 to 39 in good health.

This chain's CDR3 is CASTPSSGIGRGETQYF. The CDR3 DNA is TGTGCCAGCACCCCCTCTAGCGGGATCGGCCGTGGAGAGACCCAGTACTTC. The chain recombines TRBV5-6 with TRBJ2-5; 9 bases agree with TRBD2. Germline V gives CDR1 SGHDT, CDR2 YYEEEE. V gave up 6 bases and J gave up 4 bases; unmatched junction bases: 16. CDR3 length equals 17 residues.

J is TRBJ2-1 and V is TRBV6-5; D unresolved. The CDR3 has 13 amino acids. Germline CDR1 MNHEY, CDR2 SVGAGI. V dropped 7 bases and J dropped 9 bases, with 16 bases sitting between them. Here the CDR3 DNA reads TGTGCCAGCATTAGAGGACCCTCGGGTGAGCAGTTCTTC. This sequence encodes CASIRGPSGEQFF.

This clone was counted a single time. V gene TRBV18 combines with J gene TRBJ2-7; D not resolved. This CDR3 spans 12 amino acids. Germline V CDR1 and CDR2: KGHSH, LQKENI. The V gene lost 4 bases and the J gene lost 1 base, with 5 bases spanning the gap. The CDR3 loop reads CASSLQSYEQYF. The CDR3 DNA reads as TGTGCCAGCTCACTCCAGTCCTACGAGCAGTACTTC.

Turning to this clone: This sample also contains other DNA sequences that code for the same CDR3. The chain carries TRBV6-5 and TRBJ1-1; possibly TRBD1 for D (5 bases). The CDR3 has 14 residues. The germline CDR1 and CDR2 sequences are MNHEY and SVGAGI. The V gene lost 0 bases and the J gene lost 0 bases, with 5 bases spanning the gap. This CDR3 is CASSYSQVNTEAFF. The CDR3 bases are TGTGCCAGCAGTTACTCACAGGTGAACACTGAAGCTTTCTTT.

The chain carries TRBV5-6 and TRBJ2-7, with 10 bases identical to TRBD2. Per the germline V gene, CDR1 is SGHDT and CDR2 is YYEEEE. The CDR3 consists of 16 residues. The V segment lost 4 bases and the J segment 2 bases; nucleotides outside the gene matches: 9. CDR3 sequence: CASSLSGTSAAYEQYF. The CDR3 region has the DNA TGTGCCAGCAGCCTTTCCGGGACTAGCGCTGCCTACGAGCAGTACTTC.

This clone was recorded once. This chain joins TRBV5-4 and TRBJ2-7; D is unresolved. The CDR3 runs 14 residues. CDR1 and CDR2 from the germline V gene are SGHNT and YYREEE (reference sequence). Trimming took 3 bases from V and 1 from J, leaving 11 bases between them. The CDR3, as DNA: TGTGCCAGCAGCTCCGCCACCAATTCCTACGAGCAGTACTTC. This encodes CASSSATNSYEQYF.

The chain employs TRBV4-2 and TRBJ1-2, with 8 bases fitting TRBD1. This CDR3 region has 15 residues. Germline V gene sequence: CDR1 LGHNA, CDR2 YNFKEQ. The J segment lost 5 bases and the V segment lost 0 bases, leaving 5 bases of the junction unmatched. CDR3 sequence: CASSQESTGGYGYTF. The CDR3 coding sequence is TGTGCCAGCAGCCAAGAAAGTACAGGGGGATATGGCTACACCTTC.

This sequence joins TRBV9 and TRBJ2-1; D is uncertain. CDR3 length: 16 residues. The ends were cut back, 0 bases at V and 4 bases at J, with 14 bases in the middle. Per the germline V gene, CDR1 is SGDLS and CDR2 is YYNGEE. The CDR3 loop is CASSVASVGEYNEQFF. The DNA for the CDR3 is TGTGCCAGCAGCGTAGCTTCAGTGGGTGAATACAATGAGCAGTTCTTC. Using reference TRBV9 and TRBJ2-1 for the parts outside the CDR3, the full variable domain is DSGVTQTPKHLITATGQRVTLRCSPRSGDLSVYWYQQSLDQGLQFLIQYYNGEERAKGNILERFSAQQFPDLHSELNLSSLELGDSALYFCASSVASVGEYNEQFFGPGTRLTVL.

The chain uses TRBV30 and TRBJ1-2; D possibly corresponds to TRBD1 (6 bases). Germline V lookup: CDR1 GTSNPN, CDR2 SVGIG (reference sequence). The CDR3 has 13 amino acids. V gave up 6 bases and J gave up 7 bases, with 18 bases separating them. The CDR3 loop is CACPNTGSGGYTF. The CDR3 DNA sequence: TGTGCCTGCCCGAACACAGGGAGCGGTGGCTACACCTTC.

This clone came up once. The chain recombines TRBV6-1 with TRBJ1-4; D is unclear. Germline values: CDR1 MNHNS, CDR2 SASEGT. This CDR3 has 14 residues. Deletions cut 2 bases from V and 4 bases from J, with 8 bases between. Here the CDR3 DNA reads TGTGCCAGCAGTGAAATAGGTTATAATGAAAAACTGTTTTTT. This sequence encodes CASSEIGYNEKLFF.